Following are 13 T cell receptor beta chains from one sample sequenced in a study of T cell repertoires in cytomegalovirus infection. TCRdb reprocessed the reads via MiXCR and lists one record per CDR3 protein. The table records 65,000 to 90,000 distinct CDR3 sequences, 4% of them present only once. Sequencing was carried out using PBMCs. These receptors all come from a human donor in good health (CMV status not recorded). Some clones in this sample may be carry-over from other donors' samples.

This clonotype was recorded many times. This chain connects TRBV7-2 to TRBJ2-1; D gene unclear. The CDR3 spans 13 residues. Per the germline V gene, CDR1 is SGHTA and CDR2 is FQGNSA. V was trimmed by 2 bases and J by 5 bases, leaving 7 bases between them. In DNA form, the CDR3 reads TGTGCCAGCAGCTTATTTAAGAACAATGAGCAGTTCTTC. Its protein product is CASSLFKNNEQFF. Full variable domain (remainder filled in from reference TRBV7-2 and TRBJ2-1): GAGVSQSPSNKVTEKGKDVELRCDPISGHTALYWYRQSLGQGLEFLIYFQGNSAPDKSGLPSDRFSAERTGGSVSTLTIQRTQQEDSAVYLCASSLFKNNEQFFGPGTRLTVL.

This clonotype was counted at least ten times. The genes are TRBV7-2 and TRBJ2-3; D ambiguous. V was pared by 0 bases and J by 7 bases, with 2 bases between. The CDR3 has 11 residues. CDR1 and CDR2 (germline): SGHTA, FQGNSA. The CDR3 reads CASSLANTQYF. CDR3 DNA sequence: TGTGCCAGCAGCTTAGCTAATACGCAGTATTTT.

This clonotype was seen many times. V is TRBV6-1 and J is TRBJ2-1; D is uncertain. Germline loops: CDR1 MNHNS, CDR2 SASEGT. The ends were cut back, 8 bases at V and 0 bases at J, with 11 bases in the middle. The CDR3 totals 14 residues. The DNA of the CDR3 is TGTGCCAGCTGCCGGGCGAACTCCTACAATGAGCAGTTCTTC. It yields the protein CASCRANSYNEQFF.

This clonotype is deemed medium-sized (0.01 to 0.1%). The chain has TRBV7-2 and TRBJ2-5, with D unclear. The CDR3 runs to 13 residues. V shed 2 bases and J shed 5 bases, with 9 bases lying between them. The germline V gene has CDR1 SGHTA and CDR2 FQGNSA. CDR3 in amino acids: CASSLLGPETQYF. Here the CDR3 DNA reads TGTGCCAGCAGCTTACTGGGTCCGGAGACCCAGTACTTC.

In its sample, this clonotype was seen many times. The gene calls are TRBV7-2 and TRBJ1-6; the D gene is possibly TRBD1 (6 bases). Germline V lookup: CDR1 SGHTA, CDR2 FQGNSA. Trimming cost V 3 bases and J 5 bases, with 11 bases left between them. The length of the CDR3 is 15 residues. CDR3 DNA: TGTGCCAGCAGCTTGCGGGGGGCCAATAATTCACCCCTCCACTTT. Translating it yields CASSLRGANNSPLHF. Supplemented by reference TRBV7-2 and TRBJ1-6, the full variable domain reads GAGVSQSPSNKVTEKGKDVELRCDPISGHTALYWYRQSLGQGLEFLIYFQGNSAPDKSGLPSDRFSAERTGGSVSTLTIQRTQQEDSAVYLCASSLRGANNSPLHFGNGTRLTVT.

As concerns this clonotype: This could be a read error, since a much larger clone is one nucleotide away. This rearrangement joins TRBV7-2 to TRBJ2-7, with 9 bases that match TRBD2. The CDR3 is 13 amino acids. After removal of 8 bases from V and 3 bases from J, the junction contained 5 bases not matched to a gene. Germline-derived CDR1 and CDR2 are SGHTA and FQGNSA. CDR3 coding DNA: TGTGCCAGCGGCTATAGCGGGAGCTACGAGCAGTACTTC. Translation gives CASGYSGSYEQYF. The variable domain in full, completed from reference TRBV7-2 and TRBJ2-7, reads GAGVSQSPSNKVTEKGKDVELRCDPISGHTALYWYRQSLGQGLEFLIYFQGNSAPDKSGLPSDRFSAERTGGSVSTLTIQRTQQEDSAVYLCASGYSGSYEQYFGPGTRLTVT.

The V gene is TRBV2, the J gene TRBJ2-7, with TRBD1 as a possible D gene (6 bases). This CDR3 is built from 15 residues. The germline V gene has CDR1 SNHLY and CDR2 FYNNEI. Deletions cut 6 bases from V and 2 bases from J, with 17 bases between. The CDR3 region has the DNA TGTGCCAGCAGCCGAGGGACAAGAGTCGCCTACGAGCAGTACTTC. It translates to CASSRGTRVAYEQYF.

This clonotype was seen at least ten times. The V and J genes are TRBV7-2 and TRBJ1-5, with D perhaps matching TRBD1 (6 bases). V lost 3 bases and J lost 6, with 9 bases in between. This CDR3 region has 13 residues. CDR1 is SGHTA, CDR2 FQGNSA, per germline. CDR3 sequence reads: CASSFEQGQPQHF. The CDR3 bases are TGTGCCAGCAGCTTCGAACAGGGTCAGCCCCAGCATTTT.

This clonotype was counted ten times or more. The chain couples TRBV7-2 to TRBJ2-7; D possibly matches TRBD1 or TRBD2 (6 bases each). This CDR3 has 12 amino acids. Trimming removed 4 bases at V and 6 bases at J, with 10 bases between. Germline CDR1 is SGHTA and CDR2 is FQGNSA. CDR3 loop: CASSWGAGEQYF. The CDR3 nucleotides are TGTGCCAGCAGCTGGGGGGCCGGCGAGCAGTACTTC.

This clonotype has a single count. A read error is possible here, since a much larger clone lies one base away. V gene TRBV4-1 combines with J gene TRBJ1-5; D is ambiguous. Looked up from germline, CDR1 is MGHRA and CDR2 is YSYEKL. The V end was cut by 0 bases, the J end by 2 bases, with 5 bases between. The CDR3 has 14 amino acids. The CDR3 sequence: CASSQDPGNQPQHF. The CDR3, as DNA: TGCGCCAGCAGCCAAGATCCGGGCAATCAGCCCCAGCATTTT.

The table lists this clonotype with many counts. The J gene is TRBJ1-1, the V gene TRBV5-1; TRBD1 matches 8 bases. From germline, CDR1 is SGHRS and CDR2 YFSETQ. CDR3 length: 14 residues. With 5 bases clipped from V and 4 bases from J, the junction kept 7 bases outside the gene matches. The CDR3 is CASSVDRGGTEAFF. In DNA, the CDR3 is TGCGCCAGCAGTGTTGACAGGGGTGGCACTGAAGCTTTCTTT.

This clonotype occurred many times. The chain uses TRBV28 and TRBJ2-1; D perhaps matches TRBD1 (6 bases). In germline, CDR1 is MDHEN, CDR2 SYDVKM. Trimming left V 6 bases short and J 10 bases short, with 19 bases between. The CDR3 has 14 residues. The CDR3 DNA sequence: TGTGCCAGCAGCGCCGGGACACCCCCTGAAGAGCAGTTCTTC. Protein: CASSAGTPPEEQFF.

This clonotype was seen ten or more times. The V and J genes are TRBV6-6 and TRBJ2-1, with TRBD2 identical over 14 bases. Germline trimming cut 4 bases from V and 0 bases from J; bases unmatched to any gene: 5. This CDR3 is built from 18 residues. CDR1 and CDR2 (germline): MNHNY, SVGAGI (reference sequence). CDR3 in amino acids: CASSSRTSGGRSYNEQFF. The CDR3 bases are TGTGCCAGCAGTTCCAGGACTAGCGGGGGGCGCTCCTACAATGAGCAGTTCTTC.